The 16 T cell receptor beta chains below come from one sample, sequenced in a study of blood T cells in healthy people across ages. A second PCR, run for about 7 to 12 cycles, used a sample-barcoded 5' primer plus a J-beta primer mix. TCRdb used MiXCR to reprocess the 5' RACE reads, holding one entry per CDR3 protein. Among under 1 million distinct CDR3 sequences, more than 40% were seen once, and the ten largest hold roughly 19%. Sequencing was carried out using blood. The source is a man aged 60 to 69 in good health.

This clonotype was picked up a small number of times. V and J are TRBV9 and TRBJ2-1; no firm D call. This CDR3 region has 16 residues. V was clipped by 0 bases and J by 0 bases, with 10 bases between them. The germline gives CDR1 SGDLS, CDR2 YYNGEE. CDR3 protein: CASSVDGIRSYNEQFF. The CDR3, as DNA: TGTGCCAGCAGCGTAGATGGAATCCGCTCCTACAATGAGCAGTTCTTC.

This clonotype has only a few counts. V usage is TRBV4-3 and J usage is TRBJ2-1, with 8 bases matching TRBD2. The trim removed 0 bases at V and 11 bases at J, leaving 9 bases unmatched. Germline lookup yields CDR1 LGHNA and CDR2 YSLEER. The CDR3 extends over 15 amino acids. For the CDR3, the DNA is TGCGCCAGCAGCCAAGATGTCGGGGGGGCCGGGAAGCAGTTCTTC. Encoded protein: CASSQDVGGAGKQFF.

The gene calls are TRBV6-6 and TRBJ1-2, with D unresolved. Per germline, CDR1 MNHNY and CDR2 SVGAGI (reference sequence). Between the trimmed V and J ends, which lost 5 bases and 1 base, there was a span of 11 bases. The CDR3 has 14 residues. Here the CDR3 reads CASSDTGVNYGYTF. CDR3 coding DNA: TGTGCCAGCAGTGATACCGGGGTTAACTATGGCTACACCTTC.

Only a few counts were recorded for this clonotype. The rearrangement joins TRBV7-2 to TRBJ2-1; 11 positions agree with TRBD2. Germline CDR1 reads SGHTA; CDR2 reads FQGNSA. The trim removed 5 bases at V and 6 bases at J, leaving 6 bases unmatched. The CDR3 is 15 residues long. CDR3 sequence: CASSAGLAGPNEQFF. The DNA for the CDR3 is TGTGCCAGCAGCGCTGGACTAGCGGGCCCCAATGAGCAGTTCTTC.

This clonotype was counted many times. The chain carries TRBV2 and TRBJ2-5; D unresolved. Germline V CDR1 and CDR2: SNHLY, FYNNEI. This CDR3 is 12 amino acids long. The V and J ends lost 6 bases and 5 bases respectively, with 10 bases between them. The CDR3: CASRDFAETQYF. The CDR3 region has the DNA TGTGCCAGCAGGGATTTTGCGGAGACCCAGTACTTC.

The genes are TRBV28 and TRBJ2-7, with 7 positions matching TRBD1. Looked up from germline, CDR1 is MDHEN and CDR2 is SYDVKM. This CDR3 contains 12 residues. V trimming: 7 bases; J trimming: 9 bases; junction bases outside the gene matches: 9. This chain's CDR3 is CASTGDRYRQYF. As DNA, the CDR3 is TGTGCCAGCACAGGGGACAGATACCGGCAGTACTTC. The full variable domain, in which reference TRBV28 and TRBJ2-7 provide the parts outside the CDR3, is DVKVTQSSRYLVKRTGEKVFLECVQDMDHENMFWYRQDPGLGLRLIYFSYDVKMKEKGDIPEGYSVSREKKERFSLILESASTNQTSMYLCASTGDRYRQYFGPGTRLTVT.

The rearrangement links TRBV30 to TRBJ1-1; D gene uncertain. CDR1 is GTSNPN, CDR2 SVGIG, per germline (reference sequence). V lost 0 bases, J lost 6 bases, and 5 bases lay in between. The CDR3 runs 11 residues. CDR3: CAWSVGSEAFF. The CDR3 DNA follows: TGTGCCTGGAGTGTAGGTTCTGAAGCTTTCTTT.

The rearrangement uses TRBV19 and TRBJ2-1; 12 bases match TRBD2. The CDR3 spans 17 residues. In germline, CDR1 is LNHDA, CDR2 SQIVND (reference sequence). Germline trimming cut 2 bases from V and 6 bases from J; bases unmatched to any gene: 8. Here the CDR3 DNA reads TGTGCCAGTAGTATAACCCTTACTAGCGGGAGGCTCAATGAGCAGTTCTTC. Protein product: CASSITLTSGRLNEQFF.

The rearrangement links TRBV20-1 to TRBJ2-1; 7 bases match TRBD2. Germline CDR1 is DFQATT and CDR2 is SNEGSKA (reference sequence). V gave up 3 bases and J gave up 7 bases; unmatched junction bases: 12. This CDR3 is built from 15 residues. The CDR3 DNA follows: TGCAGTGCTAGTTACGCGGGGGTTTCCGGAAATGAGCAGTTCTTC. As protein: CSASYAGVSGNEQFF.

This clonotype was recorded a few times. The V and J genes are TRBV20-1 and TRBJ2-7, with 7 bases identical to TRBD1. Germline CDR1 is DFQATT and CDR2 is SNEGSKA (reference sequence). J gave up 5 bases and V 5 bases, and 9 bases lay outside the gene matches. There are 13 residues in the CDR3. This CDR3 is CSADGSTGHEQYF. DNA of the CDR3: TGCAGTGCTGATGGTTCGACAGGGCACGAGCAGTACTTC.

This clonotype was observed many times. The chain joins TRBV3-1 to TRBJ1-4; D may be TRBD1 (5 bases). Trimming removed 4 bases at V and 4 bases at J, with 10 bases between. In germline, CDR1 is LGHDT, CDR2 YNNKEL (reference sequence). This CDR3 has 14 amino acids. DNA of the CDR3: TGTGCCAGCAGCCTCGGGACTCTTAATGAAAAACTGTTTTTT. The encoded protein is CASSLGTLNEKLFF.

The rearrangement joins TRBV15 to TRBJ1-4; 7 bases line up with TRBD1. Germline CDR1 LNHNV, CDR2 YYDKDF (reference sequence). This CDR3 region has 15 residues. J was trimmed by 10 bases and V by 3 bases; bases with no gene match: 11. CDR3 loop: CATSRSRDSGGKLFF. The DNA of the CDR3 is TGTGCCACCAGCAGGTCCCGGGACAGCGGAGGAAAACTGTTTTTT. The variable domain in full, with the rest retrieved from reference TRBV15 and TRBJ1-4, is DAMVIQNPRYQVTQFGKPVTLSCSQTLNHNVMYWYQQKSSQAPKLLFHYYDKDFNNEADTPDNFQSRRPNTSFCFLDIRSPGLGDTAMYLCATSRSRDSGGKLFFGSGTQLSVL.

The J gene is TRBJ2-5, the V gene TRBV7-2, with 9 positions matching TRBD1. V trimming: 5 bases; J trimming: 0 bases; junction bases outside the gene matches: 7. The germline CDR1 and CDR2 sequences are SGHTA and FQGNSA. This CDR3 contains 16 residues. The CDR3 region has the DNA TGTGCCAGCAGCCAAGGACAGGGGACCTACCAAGAGACCCAGTACTTC. Protein product: CASSQGQGTYQETQYF.

The chain joins TRBV30 to TRBJ1-1; possibly TRBD1 for D (5 bases). Trimming pared 5 bases from V and 1 base from J, leaving 11 bases between. The CDR3 is 13 amino acids. From germline, CDR1 is GTSNPN and CDR2 SVGIG (reference sequence). The CDR3 bases are TGTGCCTGGGTCAGGGCGGCGAACACTGAAGCTTTCTTT. Its protein is CAWVRAANTEAFF. Complete variable domain (other parts from reference TRBV30 and TRBJ1-1): SQTIHQWPATLVQPVGSPLSLECTVEGTSNPNLYWYRQAAGRGLQLLFYSVGIGQISSEVPQNLSASRPQDRQFILSSKKLLLSDSGFYLCAWVRAANTEAFFGQGTRLTVV.

This clonotype was recorded a few times. An end of the junction does not agree with germline; a read error may underlie this. This chain uses TRBV7-7 with TRBJ2-3, with 8 bases identical to TRBD1. There are 16 residues in the CDR3. Looked up from germline, CDR1 is SSHAT and CDR2 is FNYEAQ (reference sequence). The CDR3 reads CASSLALTGGTDTQYF. Here the CDR3 DNA reads TGTGCTAGCAGCTTAGCGTTGACAGGGGGCACAGATACGCAGTATTTT.

CDR3 residues: CASSAGTGPWDEQFF. CDR3 DNA sequence: TGTGCCAGCAGCGCCGGGACAGGGCCCTGGGATGAGCAGTTCTTC. The rearrangement uses TRBV7-8 and TRBJ2-1; 9 nucleotides agree with TRBD1. This CDR3 contains 15 residues. J was trimmed by 8 bases and V by 5 bases; bases with no gene match: 10. The germline V gene has CDR1 SGHVS and CDR2 FQNEAQ. Drawing the rest from reference TRBV7-8 and TRBJ2-1, the complete variable domain is GAGVSQSPRYKVAKRGQDVALRCDPISGHVSLFWYQQALGQGPEFLTYFQNEAQLDKSGLPSDRFFAERPEGSVSTLKIQRTQQEDSAVYLCASSAGTGPWDEQFFGPGTRLTVL.